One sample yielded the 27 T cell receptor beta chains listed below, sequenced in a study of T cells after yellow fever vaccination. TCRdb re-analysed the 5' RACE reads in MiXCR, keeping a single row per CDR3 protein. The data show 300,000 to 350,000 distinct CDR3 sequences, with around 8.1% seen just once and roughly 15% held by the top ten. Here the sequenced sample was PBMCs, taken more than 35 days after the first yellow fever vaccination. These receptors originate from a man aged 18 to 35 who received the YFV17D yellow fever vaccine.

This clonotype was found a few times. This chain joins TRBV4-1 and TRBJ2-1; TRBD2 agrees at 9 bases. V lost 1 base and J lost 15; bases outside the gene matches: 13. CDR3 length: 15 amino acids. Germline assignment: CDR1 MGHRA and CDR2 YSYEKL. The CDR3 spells CASSQVTGGGGRRFF. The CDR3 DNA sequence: TGCGCCAGCAGCCAAGTGACCGGCGGGGGGGGAAGGCGGTTCTTC.

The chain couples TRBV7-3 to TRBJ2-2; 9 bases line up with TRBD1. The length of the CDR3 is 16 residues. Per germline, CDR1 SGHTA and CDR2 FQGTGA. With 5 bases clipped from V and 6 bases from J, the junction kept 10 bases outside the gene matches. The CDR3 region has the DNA TGTGCCAGCAGCCAACAGCCACAGGGGGCGGCCGGGGAGCTGTTTTTT. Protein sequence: CASSQQPQGAAGELFF.

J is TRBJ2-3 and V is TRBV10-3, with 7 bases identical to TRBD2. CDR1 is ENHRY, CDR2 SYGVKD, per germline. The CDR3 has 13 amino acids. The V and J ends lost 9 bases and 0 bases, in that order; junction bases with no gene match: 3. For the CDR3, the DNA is TGTGCCATGGGGGGACTAAGCACAGATACGCAGTATTTT. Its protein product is CAMGGLSTDTQYF.

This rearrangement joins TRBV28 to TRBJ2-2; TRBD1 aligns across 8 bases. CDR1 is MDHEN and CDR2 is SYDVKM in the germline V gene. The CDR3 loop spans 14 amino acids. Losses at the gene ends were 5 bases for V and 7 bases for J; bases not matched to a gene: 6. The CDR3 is CASSRRTGIGELFF. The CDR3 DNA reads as TGTGCCAGCAGTCGTCGGACAGGGATCGGGGAGCTGTTTTTT. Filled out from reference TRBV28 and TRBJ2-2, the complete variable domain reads DVKVTQSSRYLVKRTGEKVFLECVQDMDHENMFWYRQDPGLGLRLIYFSYDVKMKEKGDIPEGYSVSREKKERFSLILESASTNQTSMYLCASSRRTGIGELFFGEGSRLTVL.

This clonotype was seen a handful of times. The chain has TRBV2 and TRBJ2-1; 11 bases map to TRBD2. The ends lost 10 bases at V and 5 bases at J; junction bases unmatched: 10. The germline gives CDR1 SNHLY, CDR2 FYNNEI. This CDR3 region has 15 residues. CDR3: CANEDTSGGDNEQFF. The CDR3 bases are TGTGCCAACGAGGATACTAGCGGGGGTGACAATGAGCAGTTCTTC.

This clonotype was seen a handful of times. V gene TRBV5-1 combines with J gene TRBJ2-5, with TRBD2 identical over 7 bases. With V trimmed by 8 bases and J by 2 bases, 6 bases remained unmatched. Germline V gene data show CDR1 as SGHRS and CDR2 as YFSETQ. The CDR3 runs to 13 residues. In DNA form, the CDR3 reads TGCGCCAGTCAAGATAGCGGGCAAGAGACCCAGTACTTC. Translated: CASQDSGQETQYF.

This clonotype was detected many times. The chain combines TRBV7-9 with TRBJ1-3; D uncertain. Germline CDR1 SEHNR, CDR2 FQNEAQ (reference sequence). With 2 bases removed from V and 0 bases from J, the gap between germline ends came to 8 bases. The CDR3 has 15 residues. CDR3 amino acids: CASSLNLRSGNTIYF. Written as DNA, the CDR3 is TGTGCCAGCAGCTTAAACCTTCGCTCTGGAAACACCATATATTTT.

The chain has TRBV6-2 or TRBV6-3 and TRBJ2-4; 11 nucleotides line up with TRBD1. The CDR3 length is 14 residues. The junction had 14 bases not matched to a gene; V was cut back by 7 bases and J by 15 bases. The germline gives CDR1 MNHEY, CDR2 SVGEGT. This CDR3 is CASNPGQGGSARYF. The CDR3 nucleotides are TGTGCCAGCAATCCGGGACAGGGGGGCTCGGCCCGGTACTTC.

In nucleotides, the CDR3 is TGCAGTGCAGAATGGGGCGGTAATGAAAAACTGTTTTTT. It codes for CSAEWGGNEKLFF. The chain carries TRBV20-1 and TRBJ1-4, with D possibly matching TRBD1 (5 bases). V dropped 6 bases and J dropped 4 bases, with 12 bases sitting between them. The CDR3 is 13 amino acids. Germline assignment: CDR1 DFQATT and CDR2 SNEGSKA (reference sequence).

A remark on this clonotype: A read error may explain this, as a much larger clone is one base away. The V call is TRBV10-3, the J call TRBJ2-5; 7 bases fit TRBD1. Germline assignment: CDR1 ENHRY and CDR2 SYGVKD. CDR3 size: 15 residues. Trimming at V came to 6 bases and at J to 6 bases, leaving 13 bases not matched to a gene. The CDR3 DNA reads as TGTGCCATCAGAGAGACAGGGAGAAGAGGACAGACCCAGTACTTC. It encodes CAIRETGRRGQTQYF.

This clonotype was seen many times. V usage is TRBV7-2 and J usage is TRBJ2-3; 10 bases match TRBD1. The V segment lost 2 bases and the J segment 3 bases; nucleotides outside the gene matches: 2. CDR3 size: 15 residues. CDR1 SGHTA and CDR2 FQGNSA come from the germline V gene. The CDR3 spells CASSLRTGGTDTQYF. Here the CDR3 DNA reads TGTGCCAGCAGCTTACGGACAGGGGGGACAGATACGCAGTATTTT.

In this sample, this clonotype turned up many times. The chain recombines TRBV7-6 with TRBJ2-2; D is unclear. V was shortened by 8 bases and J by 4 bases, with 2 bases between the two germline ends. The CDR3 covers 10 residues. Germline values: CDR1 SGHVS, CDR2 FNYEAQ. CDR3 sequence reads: CASGTGELFF. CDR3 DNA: TGTGCCAGCGGCACCGGGGAGCTGTTTTTT. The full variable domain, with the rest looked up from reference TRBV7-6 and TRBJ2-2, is GAGVSQSPRYKVTKRGQDVALRCDPISGHVSLYWYRQALGQGPEFLTYFNYEAQQDKSGLPNDRFSAERPEGSISTLTIQRTEQRDSAMYRCASGTGELFFGEGSRLTVL.

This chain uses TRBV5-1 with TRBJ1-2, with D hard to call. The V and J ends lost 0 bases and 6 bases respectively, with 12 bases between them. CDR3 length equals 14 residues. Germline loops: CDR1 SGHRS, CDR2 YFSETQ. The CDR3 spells CASSLVGSGDGYTF. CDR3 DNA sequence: TGCGCCAGCAGCTTGGTTGGTTCCGGGGATGGCTACACCTTC.

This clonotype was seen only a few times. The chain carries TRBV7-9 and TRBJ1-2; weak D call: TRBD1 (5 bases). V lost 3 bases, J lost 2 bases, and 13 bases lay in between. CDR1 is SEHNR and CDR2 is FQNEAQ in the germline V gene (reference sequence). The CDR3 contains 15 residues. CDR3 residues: CASSLAGQKNYGYTF. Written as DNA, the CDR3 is TGTGCCAGCAGCTTGGCAGGGCAAAAGAACTATGGCTACACCTTC.

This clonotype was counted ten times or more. The CDR3 here is CASSRAPPNTEAFF. CDR3 coding DNA: TGTGCCAGCTCACGGGCACCCCCGAACACTGAAGCTTTCTTT. The chain recombines TRBV18 with TRBJ1-1; unclear D gene. V lost 4 bases and J lost 1, with 10 bases in between. Per germline, CDR1 KGHSH and CDR2 LQKENI. CDR3 length equals 14 residues. The full variable domain, with the rest looked up from reference TRBV18 and TRBJ1-1, is NAGVMQNPRHLVRRRGQEARLRCSPMKGHSHVYWYRQLPEEGLKFMVYLQKENIIDESGMPKERFSAEFPKEGPSILRIQQVVRGDSAAYFCASSRAPPNTEAFFGQGTRLTVV.

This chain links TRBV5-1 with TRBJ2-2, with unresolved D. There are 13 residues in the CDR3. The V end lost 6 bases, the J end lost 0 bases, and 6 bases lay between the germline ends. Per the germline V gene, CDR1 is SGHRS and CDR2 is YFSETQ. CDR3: CASMAANTGELFF. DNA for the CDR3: TGCGCCAGCATGGCCGCGAACACCGGGGAGCTGTTTTTT.

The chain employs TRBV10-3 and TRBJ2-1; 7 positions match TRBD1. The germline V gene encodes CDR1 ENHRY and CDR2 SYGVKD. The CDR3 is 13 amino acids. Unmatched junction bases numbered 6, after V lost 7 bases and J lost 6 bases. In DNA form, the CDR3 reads TGTGCCATCACCCCAGACAGGGCCAATGAGCAGTTCTTC. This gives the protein CAITPDRANEQFF.

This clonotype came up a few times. This chain's CDR3 is CASSVEAGTNSPLHF. The DNA of the CDR3 is TGTGCCAGCAGCGTAGAGGCAGGGACCAATTCACCCCTCCACTTT. This sequence joins TRBV9 and TRBJ1-6, with TRBD1 as a possible D gene (5 bases). CDR3 length: 15 amino acids. Trimming took off 0 bases at V and 7 bases at J, with 11 bases between the two ends. Germline CDR1 reads SGDLS; CDR2 reads YYNGEE.

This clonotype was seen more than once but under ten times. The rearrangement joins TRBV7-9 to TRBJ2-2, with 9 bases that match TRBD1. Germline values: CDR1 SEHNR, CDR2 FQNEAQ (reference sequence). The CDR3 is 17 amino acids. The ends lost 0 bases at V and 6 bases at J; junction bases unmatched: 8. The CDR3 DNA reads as TGTGCCAGCAGCTTAGCGCGGACAGGGGTATGGGCCGGGGAGCTGTTTTTT. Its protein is CASSLARTGVWAGELFF.

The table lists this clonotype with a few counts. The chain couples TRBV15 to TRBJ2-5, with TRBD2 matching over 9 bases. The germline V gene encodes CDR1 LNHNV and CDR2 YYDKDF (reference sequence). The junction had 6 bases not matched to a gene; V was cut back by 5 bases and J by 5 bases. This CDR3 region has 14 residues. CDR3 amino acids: CATSGAGGVETQYF. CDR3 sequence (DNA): TGTGCCACCAGCGGAGCGGGGGGAGTGGAGACCCAGTACTTC.

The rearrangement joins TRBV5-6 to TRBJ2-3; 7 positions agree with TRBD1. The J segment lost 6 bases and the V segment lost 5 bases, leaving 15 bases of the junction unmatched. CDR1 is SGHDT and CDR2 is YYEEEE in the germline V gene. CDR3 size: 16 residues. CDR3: CASRDRLTTLADTQYF. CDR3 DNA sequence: TGTGCCAGCAGGGACAGGCTCACCACCCTGGCGGATACGCAGTATTTT.

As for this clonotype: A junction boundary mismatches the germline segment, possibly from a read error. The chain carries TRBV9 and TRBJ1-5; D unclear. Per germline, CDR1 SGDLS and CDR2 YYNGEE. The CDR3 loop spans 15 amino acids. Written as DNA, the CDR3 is TGTGCCAGCAGCGTCATGGGGAATAGCGATCAGCCCCAGCATTTT. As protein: CASSVMGNSDQPQHF. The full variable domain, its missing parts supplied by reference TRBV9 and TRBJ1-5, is DSGVTQTPKHLITATGQRVTLRCSPRSGDLSVYWYQQSLDQGLQFLIQYYNGEERAKGNILERFSAQQFPDLHSELNLSSLELGDSALYFCASSVMGNSDQPQHFGDGTRLSIL.

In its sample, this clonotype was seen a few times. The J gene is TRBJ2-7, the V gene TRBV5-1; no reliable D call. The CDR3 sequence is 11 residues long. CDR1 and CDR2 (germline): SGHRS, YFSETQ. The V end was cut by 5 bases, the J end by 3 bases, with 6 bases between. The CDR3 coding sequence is TGCGCCAGCAGAGTCCTCTACGAGCAGTACGTC. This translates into CASRVLYEQYV.

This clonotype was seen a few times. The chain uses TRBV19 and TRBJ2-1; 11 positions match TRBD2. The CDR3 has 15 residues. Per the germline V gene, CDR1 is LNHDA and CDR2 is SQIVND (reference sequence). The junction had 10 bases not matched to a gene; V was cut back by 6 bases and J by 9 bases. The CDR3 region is CASSLLSGGAGEQFF. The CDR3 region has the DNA TGTGCCAGTAGCCTCCTTAGCGGGGGGGCAGGTGAGCAGTTCTTC. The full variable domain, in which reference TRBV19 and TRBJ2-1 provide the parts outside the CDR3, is DGGITQSPKYLFRKEGQNVTLSCEQNLNHDAMYWYRQDPGQGLRLIYYSQIVNDFQKGDIAEGYSVSREKKESFPLTVTSAQKNPTAFYLCASSLLSGGAGEQFFGPGTRLTVL.

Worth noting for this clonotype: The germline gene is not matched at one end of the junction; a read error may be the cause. CDR3 sequence: CAGSYGRTGSEQYF. The CDR3 DNA sequence: TGTGCCGGCAGTTATGGGAGGACAGGGAGCGAGCAGTACTTC. The chain combines TRBV6-2 or TRBV6-3 with TRBJ2-7; 8 nucleotides match TRBD1. The CDR3 loop spans 14 amino acids. CDR1 MNHEY and CDR2 SVGEGT come from the germline V gene.

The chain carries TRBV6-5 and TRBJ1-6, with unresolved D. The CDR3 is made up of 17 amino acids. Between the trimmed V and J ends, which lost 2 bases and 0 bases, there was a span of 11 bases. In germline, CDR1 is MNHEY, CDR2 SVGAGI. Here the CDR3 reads CASSYAVTSSYNSPLHF. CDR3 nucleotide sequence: TGTGCCAGCAGTTACGCAGTCACCAGCTCCTATAATTCACCCCTCCACTTT.

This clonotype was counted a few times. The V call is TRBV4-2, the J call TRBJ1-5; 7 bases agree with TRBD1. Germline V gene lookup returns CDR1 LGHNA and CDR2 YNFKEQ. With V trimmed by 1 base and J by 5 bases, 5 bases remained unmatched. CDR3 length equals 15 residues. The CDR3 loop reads CASSQGVTGDQPQHF. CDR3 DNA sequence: TGTGCCAGCAGCCAAGGCGTAACAGGGGATCAGCCCCAGCATTTT.